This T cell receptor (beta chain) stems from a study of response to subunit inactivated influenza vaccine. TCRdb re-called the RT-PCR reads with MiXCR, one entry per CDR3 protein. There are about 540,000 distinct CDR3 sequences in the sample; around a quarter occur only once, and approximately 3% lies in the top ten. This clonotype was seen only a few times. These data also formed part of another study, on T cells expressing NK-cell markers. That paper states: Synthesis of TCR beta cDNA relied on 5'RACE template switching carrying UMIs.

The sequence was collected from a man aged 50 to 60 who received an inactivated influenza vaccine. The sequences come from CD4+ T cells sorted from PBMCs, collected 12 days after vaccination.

CDR3 nucleotides: TGTGCCAGCAGCTTGGGGGACCGACAAGGCTATGGCTACACCTTC. Its protein is CASSLGDRQGYGYTF. V usage is TRBV5-5 and J usage is TRBJ1-2; possible D gene TRBD1, 5 bases. Trimming shortened V by 0 bases and J by 4 bases, and 13 bases separated the two germline ends. In germline, CDR1 is SGHKS, CDR2 YYEKEE (reference sequence). The CDR3 runs to 15 residues.